This TCR beta chain derives from a study of low-dose radiotherapy and immunotherapy resistance in tumors. TRAV- and TRBV-specific primers, spanning alpha and beta chains, primed first-strand cDNA. Amplification of TCRs used a constant-region primer and V-primer adapter for about 18 PCR cycles. TCRdb re-derived calls from the reads in MiXCR, one entry per CDR3 protein. The table lists about 97,000 distinct CDR3 sequences, less than 25% of them singletons. Time point of the sample: after trial treatment. The treatment was: LDRT plus nivolumab, ipilimumab, low-dose cyclophosphamide and aspirin (RACIN trial). This clonotype has ten or more counts. In germline, CDR1 is ENHRY, CDR2 SYGVKD. V shed 9 bases and J 1 base; nucleotides not matched to a gene: 4. This CDR3 contains 13 residues.

The chain joins TRBV10-3 to TRBJ2-5; TRBD2 agrees at 8 bases. This sequence originates from a male donor with prostate cancer. This specimen was PBMCs, taken after low-dose radiotherapy plus immunotherapy. The DNA for the CDR3 is TGTGCCATAGCGGGGGCGACCCAAGAGACCCAGTACTTC. Encoded protein: CAIAGATQETQYF.